The clone carrying this T cell receptor (beta chain) was seen a handful of times. Its target is not known. This specimen belongs to a study of cytomegalovirus exposure and HLA in healthy donors. Findings and caveats of the study: Researchers counted around 160 TCR beta chains as cytomegalovirus-associated.

Repertoires were generated with immunoSEQ multiplex PCR, while TCRdb's copy carries only in-frame clones and drops some. The sample yields 120,000 to 150,000 clones, almost 85% seen once. CDR1 and CDR2 from the germline V gene are SGHRS and YFSETQ. The CDR3 contains 15 residues. The V end lost 5 bases, the J end lost 3 bases, and 14 bases lay between the germline ends. This sequence was found in a woman aged 30 to 39 in good health and CMV-seronegative. Input material: PBMCs. The chain carries TRBV5-1 and TRBJ2-2; weak D call: TRBD2 (6 bases). CDR3 in amino acids: CASRAAGSYTGELFF. As DNA, the CDR3 is TGCGCCAGCAGGGCCGCGGGATCTTACACCGGGGAGCTGTTTTTT.